Listed below are T cell receptor beta chains from one sample, sequenced in a study of CD4 and CD8 cells across lung adenocarcinoma regions. TCRdb recomputed calls from the PCR reads with MiXCR, one row per CDR3 protein. This table holds approximately 10,000 distinct CDR3 sequences, under 50% found once. Sequencing was done on a sample of CD8+ T cells from the margin of a lung tumor. The receptors come from a male donor with lung adenocarcinoma. The CD4 and CD8 labels of this study may be unreliable. CDR3s include the opening cysteine and the closing phenylalanine or tryptophan. Fields, in order: clone size, V gene, D gene, J gene, CDR3 protein, CDR3 DNA. D genes are given only for firm matches. Where a row states a size, it is once, few, many or the class of an expanded clone; other rows omit it.

few	TRBV6-5	TRBD1	TRBJ1-1	CASSYWDRVGTEAFF	TGTGCCAGCAGTTACTGGGACAGGGTAGGCACTGAAGCTTTCTTT
.	TRBV4-1	.	TRBJ2-6	CASSQDWEGAGANVLTF	TGCGCCAGCAGCCAAGATTGGGAGGGGGCTGGGGCCAACGTCCTGACTTTC
.	TRBV6-5	.	TRBJ2-1	CASSYSSRLPNNREQFF	TGTGCCAGCAGTTACTCGAGCCGACTTCCAAATAACAGAGAGCAGTTCTTC
.	TRBV10-3	TRBD2	TRBJ2-3	CAIRHKPLAGGAKNTQYF	TGTGCCATCAGACACAAACCTCTAGCGGGGGGGGCTAAAAATACGCAGTATTTT
once	TRBV6-5	.	TRBJ2-5	CATGVRVGDQETQYF	TGTGCCACGGGTGTTCGAGTAGGGGACCAAGAGACCCAGTACTTC
.	TRBV10-3	.	TRBJ2-3	CAMGIQAVRTDEQYF	TGTGCCATGGGCATACAGGCTGTGAGGACAGATGAGCAGTATTTC
.	TRBV6-1	TRBD1	TRBJ2-1	CASSAKGTGGFEQFF	TGTGCCAGCAGTGCAAAAGGGACAGGTGGGTTTGAGCAGTTCTTC
few	TRBV6-5	.	TRBJ1-1	CASSYISRGGGNTEAFF	TGTGCCAGCAGTTACATCTCACGGGGGGGAGGGAACACTGAAGCTTTCTTT
many	TRBV6-1	.	TRBJ2-7	CATRRGASYEQYF	TGTGCCACCCGTCGGGGGGCGTCCTACGAGCAGTACTTC
few	TRBV6-1	.	TRBJ1-1	CASDDGRNTEAFF	TGTGCCAGCGATGACGGTCGGAACACTGAAGCTTTCTTT
many	TRBV27	TRBD2	TRBJ2-7	CASSTMLAGGRFEQYF	TGTGCCAGCAGTACGATGCTAGCGGGGGGACGTTTCGAGCAGTACTTC
few	TRBV4-1	TRBD1	TRBJ2-3	CASSPLLTGGRTDTQYF	TGCGCCAGCAGCCCTTTGCTCACAGGGGGGCGGACAGATACGCAGTATTTT
.	TRBV9	.	TRBJ2-1	CASSVTDFTPNEQFF	TGTGCCAGCAGCGTAACTGATTTTACCCCGAATGAGCAGTTCTTC
few	TRBV6-5	.	TRBJ2-1	CASSLQTGRLMQFF	TGTGCCAGCAGTTTACAAACGGGACGCCTGATGCAGTTCTTC
.	TRBV4-1	.	TRBJ1-2	CASSQSSVQGLDGYTF	TGCGCCAGCAGCCAATCCTCCGTACAGGGTTTGGATGGCTACACCTTC
.	TRBV6-1	.	TRBJ2-1	CASNLGNEQFF	TGTGCCAGCAACCTCGGGAATGAGCAGTTCTTC
.	TRBV6-1	.	TRBJ2-1	CASSEWCGHSSEQFF	TGTGCCAGCAGTGAATGGTGCGGGCACAGCAGTGAGCAGTTCTTT
once	TRBV27	.	TRBJ2-3	CASGILSRTDTQYF	TGTGCCAGCGGGATCTTATCCCGCACAGATACGCAGTATTTT
few	TRBV9	TRBD1	TRBJ1-1	CASSARRDRGNTEAFF	TGTGCCAGCAGCGCCCGCCGGGACAGGGGAAATACTGAAGCTTTCTTT
.	TRBV4-1	.	TRBJ2-2	CASRVGPANTGELFF	TGCGCCAGCAGAGTCGGGCCGGCGAACACCGGGGAGCTGTTTTTT
.	TRBV25-1	TRBD1	TRBJ2-3	CPSRGRWGKDIQYF	TGTCCCAGCAGGGGGCGGTGGGGCAAAGATATTCAGTACTTT
many	TRBV6-1	.	TRBJ2-7	CASRRKGGSYEQYF	TGTGCCAGCCGACGGAAGGGCGGATCCTACGAGCAGTACTTC
.	TRBV7-2	.	TRBJ1-6	CASTNYLSTYEQYF	TGTGCCAGCACTAACTACTTATCCACCTACGAGCAGTACTTT
.	TRBV6-1	TRBD2	TRBJ2-1	CASNIEASGKDKQYF	TGTGCCAGCAACATAGAGGCTAGCGGCAAAGATAAGCAGTATTTC
few	TRBV11-2	TRBD2	TRBJ2-1	CASSLVRLAGDSYNEQFF	TGTGCCAGCAGCTTAGTTCGGCTAGCGGGGGATTCCTACAATGAGCAGTTCTTC